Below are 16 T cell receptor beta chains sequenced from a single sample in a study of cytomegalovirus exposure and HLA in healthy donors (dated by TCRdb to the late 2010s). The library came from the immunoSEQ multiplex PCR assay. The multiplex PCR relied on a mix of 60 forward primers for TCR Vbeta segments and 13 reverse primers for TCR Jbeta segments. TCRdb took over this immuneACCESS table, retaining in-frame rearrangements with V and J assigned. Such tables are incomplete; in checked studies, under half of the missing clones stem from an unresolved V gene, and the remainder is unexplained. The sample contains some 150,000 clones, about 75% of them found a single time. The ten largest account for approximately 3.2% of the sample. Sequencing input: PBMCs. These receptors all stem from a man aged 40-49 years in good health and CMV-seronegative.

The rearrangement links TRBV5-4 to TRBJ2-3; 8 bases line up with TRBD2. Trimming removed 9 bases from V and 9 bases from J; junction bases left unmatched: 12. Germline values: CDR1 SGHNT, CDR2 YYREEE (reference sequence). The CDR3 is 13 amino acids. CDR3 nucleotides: TGTGCCACCCCGACAGGCGCGGGAGGAACGCAGTATTTT. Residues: CATPTGAGGTQYF. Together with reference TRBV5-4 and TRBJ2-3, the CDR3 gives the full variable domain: ETGVTQSPTHLIKTRGQQVTLRCSSQSGHNTVSWYQQALGQGPQFIFQYYREEENGRGNFPPRFSGLQFPNYSSELNVNALELDDSALYLCATPTGAGGTQYFGPGTRLTVL.

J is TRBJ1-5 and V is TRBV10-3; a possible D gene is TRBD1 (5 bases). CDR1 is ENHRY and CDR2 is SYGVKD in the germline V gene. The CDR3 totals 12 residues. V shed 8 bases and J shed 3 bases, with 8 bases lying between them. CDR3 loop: CAISRDNQPQHF. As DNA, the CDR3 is TGTGCCATCTCCAGGGACAATCAGCCCCAGCATTTT.

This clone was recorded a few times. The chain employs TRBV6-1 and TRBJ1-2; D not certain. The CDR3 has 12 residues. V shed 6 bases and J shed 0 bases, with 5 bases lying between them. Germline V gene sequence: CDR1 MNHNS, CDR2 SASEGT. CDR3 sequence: CASRQTNYGYTF. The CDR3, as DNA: TGTGCCAGCAGACAGACTAACTATGGCTACACCTTC.

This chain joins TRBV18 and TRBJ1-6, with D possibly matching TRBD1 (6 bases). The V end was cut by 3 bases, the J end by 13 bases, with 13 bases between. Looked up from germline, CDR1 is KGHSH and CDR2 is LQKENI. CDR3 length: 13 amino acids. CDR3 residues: CASSPNRESPLHF. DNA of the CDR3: TGTGCCAGCTCACCGAACAGGGAATCGCCCCTCCACTTT.

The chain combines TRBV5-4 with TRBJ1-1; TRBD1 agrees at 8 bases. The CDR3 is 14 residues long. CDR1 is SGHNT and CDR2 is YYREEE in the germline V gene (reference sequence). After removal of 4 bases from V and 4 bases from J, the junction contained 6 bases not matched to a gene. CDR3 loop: CASSQLTGATEAFF. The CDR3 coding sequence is TGTGCCAGCAGCCAATTGACAGGGGCCACTGAAGCTTTCTTT.

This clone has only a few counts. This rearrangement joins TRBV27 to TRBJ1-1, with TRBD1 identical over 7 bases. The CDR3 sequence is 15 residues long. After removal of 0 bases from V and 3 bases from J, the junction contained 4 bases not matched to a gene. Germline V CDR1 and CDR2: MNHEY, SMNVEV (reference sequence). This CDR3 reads CASSLSNRGYTEAFF. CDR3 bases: TGTGCCAGCAGTTTATCGAACAGGGGATACACTGAAGCTTTCTTT.

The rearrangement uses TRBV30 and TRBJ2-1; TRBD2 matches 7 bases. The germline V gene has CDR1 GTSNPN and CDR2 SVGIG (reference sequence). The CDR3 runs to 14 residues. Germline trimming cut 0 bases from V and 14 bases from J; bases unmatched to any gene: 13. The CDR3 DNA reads TGTGCCTGGAGTGTACTAGCGACTTCACCGGGGGAGTTCTTC. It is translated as CAWSVLATSPGEFF.

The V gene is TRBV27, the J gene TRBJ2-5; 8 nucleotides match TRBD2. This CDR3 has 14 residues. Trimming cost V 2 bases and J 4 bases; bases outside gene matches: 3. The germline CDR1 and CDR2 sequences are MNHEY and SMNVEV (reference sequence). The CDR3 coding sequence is TGTGCCAGCAGTTTAAGGCTAGCGGGAGAGACCCAGTACTTC. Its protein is CASSLRLAGETQYF.

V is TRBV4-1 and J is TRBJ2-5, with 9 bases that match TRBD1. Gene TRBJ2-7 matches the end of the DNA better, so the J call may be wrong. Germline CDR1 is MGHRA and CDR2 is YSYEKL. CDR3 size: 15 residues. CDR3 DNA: TGCGCCAGCAGCCAAGAAAGGACAGGGGTCTACGAGCAGTACTTC. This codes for CASSQERTGVYEQYF.

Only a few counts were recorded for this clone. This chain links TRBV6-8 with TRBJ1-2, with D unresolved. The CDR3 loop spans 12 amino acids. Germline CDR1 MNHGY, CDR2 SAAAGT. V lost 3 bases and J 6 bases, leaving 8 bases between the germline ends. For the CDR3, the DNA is TGTGCCAGCAGTTATGGAGGGAATGGCTACACCTTC. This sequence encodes CASSYGGNGYTF.

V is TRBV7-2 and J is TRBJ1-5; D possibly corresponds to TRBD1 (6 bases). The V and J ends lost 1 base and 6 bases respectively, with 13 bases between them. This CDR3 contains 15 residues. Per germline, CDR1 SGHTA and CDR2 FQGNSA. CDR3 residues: CASSLEVRGSQPQHF. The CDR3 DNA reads TGTGCCAGCAGCTTAGAGGTCAGGGGAAGTCAGCCCCAGCATTTT.

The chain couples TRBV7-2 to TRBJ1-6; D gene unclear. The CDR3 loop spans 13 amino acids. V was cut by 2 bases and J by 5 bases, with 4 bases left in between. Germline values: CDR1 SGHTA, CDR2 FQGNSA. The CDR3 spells CASSLQDNSPLHF. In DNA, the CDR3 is TGTGCCAGCAGCTTACAGGATAATTCACCCCTCCACTTT.

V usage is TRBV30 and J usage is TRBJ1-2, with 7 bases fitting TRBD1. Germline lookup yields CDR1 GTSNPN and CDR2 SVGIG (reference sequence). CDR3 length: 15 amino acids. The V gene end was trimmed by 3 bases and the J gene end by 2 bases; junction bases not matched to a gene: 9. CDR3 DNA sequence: TGTGCCTGGAGGGCGGGGACAGAAACAAACTATGGCTACACCTTC. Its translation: CAWRAGTETNYGYTF. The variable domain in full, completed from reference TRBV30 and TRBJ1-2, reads SQTIHQWPATLVQPVGSPLSLECTVEGTSNPNLYWYRQAAGRGLQLLFYSVGIGQISSEVPQNLSASRPQDRQFILSSKKLLLSDSGFYLCAWRAGTETNYGYTFGSGTRLTVV.

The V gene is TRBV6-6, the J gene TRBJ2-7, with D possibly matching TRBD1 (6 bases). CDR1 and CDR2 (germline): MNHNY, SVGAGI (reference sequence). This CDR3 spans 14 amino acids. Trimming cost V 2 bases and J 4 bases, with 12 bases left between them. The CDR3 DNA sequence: TGTGCCAGCAGTTACCGGACAGTGCCGTACGAGCAGTACTTC. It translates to CASSYRTVPYEQYF.

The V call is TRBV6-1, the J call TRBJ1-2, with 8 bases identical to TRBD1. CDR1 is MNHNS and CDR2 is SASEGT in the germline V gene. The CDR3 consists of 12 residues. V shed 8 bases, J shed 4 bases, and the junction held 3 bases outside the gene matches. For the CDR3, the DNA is TGTGCCAGCGATGACAGGGGCTATGGCTACACCTTC. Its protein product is CASDDRGYGYTF.

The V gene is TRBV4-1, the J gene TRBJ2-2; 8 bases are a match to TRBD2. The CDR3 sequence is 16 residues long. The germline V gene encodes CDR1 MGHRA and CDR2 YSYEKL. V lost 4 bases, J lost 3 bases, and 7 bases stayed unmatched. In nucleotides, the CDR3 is TGCGCCAGCAGCCTCGGGGGGGTGACCGACACCGGGGAGCTGTTTTTT. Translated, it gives CASSLGGVTDTGELFF.